By proportion, the clone carrying this TCR beta chain is medium-sized. What it recognizes is unknown. The sample originates from a study of early T cells in non-severe SARS-CoV-2 infection. Study summary: Alpha and beta chains were unpaired, from unsorted whole-blood bulk RNA.

Study-wide findings and caveats: Private and CD4 specificities were missed by VDJdb matching, which favored anti-spike CD8 responses.

The germline CDR1 and CDR2 sequences are ENHRY and SYGVKD. This CDR3 spans 12 amino acids. V lost 0 bases and J 5 bases, leaving 5 bases between the germline ends. Unique molecular identifiers (one per individual cDNA molecule) were attached. TCRdb ran MiXCR on the 5' RACE reads and lists one entry per CDR3 protein. The sample records about 59,000 distinct CDR3 sequences, approximately 12% being singletons. Material: whole blood. The chain combines TRBV10-3 with TRBJ2-7; D is unclear. This receptor was taken from an adult who was a healthcare worker with PCR-confirmed SARS-CoV-2 infection or an uninfected control (not recorded which). CDR3 in DNA: TGTGCCATCAGTGAGTCGGGGAACGAGCAGTACTTC. Protein sequence: CAISESGNEQYF.